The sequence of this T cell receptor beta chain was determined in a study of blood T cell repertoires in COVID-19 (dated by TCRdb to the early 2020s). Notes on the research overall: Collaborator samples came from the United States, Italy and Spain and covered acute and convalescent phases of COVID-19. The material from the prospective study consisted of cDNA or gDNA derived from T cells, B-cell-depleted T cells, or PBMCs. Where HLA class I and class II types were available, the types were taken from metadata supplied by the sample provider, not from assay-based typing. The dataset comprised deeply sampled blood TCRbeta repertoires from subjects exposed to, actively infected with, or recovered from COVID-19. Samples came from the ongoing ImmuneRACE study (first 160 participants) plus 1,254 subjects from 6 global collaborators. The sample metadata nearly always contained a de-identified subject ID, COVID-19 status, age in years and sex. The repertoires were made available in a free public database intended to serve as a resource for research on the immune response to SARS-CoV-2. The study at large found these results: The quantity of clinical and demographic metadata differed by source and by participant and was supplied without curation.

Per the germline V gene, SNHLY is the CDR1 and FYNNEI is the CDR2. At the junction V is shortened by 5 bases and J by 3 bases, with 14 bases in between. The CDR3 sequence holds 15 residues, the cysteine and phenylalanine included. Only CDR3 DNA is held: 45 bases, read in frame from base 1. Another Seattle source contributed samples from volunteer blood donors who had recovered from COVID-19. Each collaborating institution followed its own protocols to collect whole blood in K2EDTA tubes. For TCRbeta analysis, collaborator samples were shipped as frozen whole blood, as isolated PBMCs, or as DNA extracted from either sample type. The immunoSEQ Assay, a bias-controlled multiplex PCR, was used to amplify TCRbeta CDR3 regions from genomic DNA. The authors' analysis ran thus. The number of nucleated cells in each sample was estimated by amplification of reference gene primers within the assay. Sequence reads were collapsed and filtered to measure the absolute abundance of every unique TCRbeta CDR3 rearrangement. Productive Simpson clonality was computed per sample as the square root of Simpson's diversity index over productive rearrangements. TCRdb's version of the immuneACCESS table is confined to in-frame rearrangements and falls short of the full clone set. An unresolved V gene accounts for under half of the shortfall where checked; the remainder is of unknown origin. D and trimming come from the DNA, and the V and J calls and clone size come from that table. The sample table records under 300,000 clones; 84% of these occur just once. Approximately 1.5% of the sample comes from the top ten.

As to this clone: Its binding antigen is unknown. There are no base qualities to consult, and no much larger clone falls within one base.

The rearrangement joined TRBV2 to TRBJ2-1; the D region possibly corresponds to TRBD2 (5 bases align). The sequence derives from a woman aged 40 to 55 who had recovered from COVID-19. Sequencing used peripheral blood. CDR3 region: CASSTGLASYNEQFF. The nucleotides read TGTGCCAGCAGTACCGGACTGGCCAGCTACAATGAGCAGTTCTTC. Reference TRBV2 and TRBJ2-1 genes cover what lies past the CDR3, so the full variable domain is EPEVTQTPSHQVTQMGQEVILRCVPISNHLYFYWYRQILGQKVEFLVSFYNNEISEKSEIFDDQFSVERPDGSNFTLKIRSTKLEDSAMYFCASSTGLASYNEQFFGPGTRLTVL.